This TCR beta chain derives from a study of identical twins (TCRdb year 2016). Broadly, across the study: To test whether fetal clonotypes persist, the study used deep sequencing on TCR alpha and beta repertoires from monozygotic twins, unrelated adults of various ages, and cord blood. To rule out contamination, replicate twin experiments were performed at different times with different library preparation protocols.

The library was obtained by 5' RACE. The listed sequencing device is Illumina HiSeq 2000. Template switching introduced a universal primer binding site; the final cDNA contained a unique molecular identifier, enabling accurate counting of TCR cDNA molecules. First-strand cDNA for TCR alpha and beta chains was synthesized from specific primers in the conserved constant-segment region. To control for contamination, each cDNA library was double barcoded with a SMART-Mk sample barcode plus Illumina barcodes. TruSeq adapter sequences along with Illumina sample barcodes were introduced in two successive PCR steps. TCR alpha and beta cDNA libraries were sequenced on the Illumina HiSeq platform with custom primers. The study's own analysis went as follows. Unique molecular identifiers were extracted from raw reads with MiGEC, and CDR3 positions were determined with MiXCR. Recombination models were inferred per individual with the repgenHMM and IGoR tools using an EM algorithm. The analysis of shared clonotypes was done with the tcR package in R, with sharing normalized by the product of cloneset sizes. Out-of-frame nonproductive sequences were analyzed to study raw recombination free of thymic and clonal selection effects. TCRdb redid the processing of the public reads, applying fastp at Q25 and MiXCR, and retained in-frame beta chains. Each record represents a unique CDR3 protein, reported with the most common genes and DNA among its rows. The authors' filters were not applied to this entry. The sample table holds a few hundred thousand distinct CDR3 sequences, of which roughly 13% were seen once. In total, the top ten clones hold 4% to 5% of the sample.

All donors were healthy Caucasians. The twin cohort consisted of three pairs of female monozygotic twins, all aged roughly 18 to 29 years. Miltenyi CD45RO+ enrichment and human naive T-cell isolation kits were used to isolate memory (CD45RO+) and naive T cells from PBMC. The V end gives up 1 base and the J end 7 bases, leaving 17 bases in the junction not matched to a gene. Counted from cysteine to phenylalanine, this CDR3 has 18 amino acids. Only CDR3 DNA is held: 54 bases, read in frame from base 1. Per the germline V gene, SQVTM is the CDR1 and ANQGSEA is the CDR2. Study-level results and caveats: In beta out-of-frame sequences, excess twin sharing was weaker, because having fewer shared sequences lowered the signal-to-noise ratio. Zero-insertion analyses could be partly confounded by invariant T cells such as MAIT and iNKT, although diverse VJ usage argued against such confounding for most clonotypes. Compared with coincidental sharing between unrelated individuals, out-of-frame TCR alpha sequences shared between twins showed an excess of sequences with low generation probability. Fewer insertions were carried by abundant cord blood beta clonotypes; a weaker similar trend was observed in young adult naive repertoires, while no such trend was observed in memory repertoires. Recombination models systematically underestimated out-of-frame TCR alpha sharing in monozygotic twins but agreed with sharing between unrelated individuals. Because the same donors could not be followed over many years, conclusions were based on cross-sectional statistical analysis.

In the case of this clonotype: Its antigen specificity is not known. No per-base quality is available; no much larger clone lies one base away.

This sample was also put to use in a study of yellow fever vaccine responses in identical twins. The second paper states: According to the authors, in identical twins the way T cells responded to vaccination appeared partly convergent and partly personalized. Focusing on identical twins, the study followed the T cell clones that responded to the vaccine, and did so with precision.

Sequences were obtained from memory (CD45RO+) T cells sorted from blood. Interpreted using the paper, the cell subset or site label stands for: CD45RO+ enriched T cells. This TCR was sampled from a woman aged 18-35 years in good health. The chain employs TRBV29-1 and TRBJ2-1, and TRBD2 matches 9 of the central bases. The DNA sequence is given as TGCAGCGTTGAAGGAGTCCGGACTGGCGGGAGGGTAGGGAATGAGCAGTTCTTC. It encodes CSVEGVRTGGRVGNEQFF.